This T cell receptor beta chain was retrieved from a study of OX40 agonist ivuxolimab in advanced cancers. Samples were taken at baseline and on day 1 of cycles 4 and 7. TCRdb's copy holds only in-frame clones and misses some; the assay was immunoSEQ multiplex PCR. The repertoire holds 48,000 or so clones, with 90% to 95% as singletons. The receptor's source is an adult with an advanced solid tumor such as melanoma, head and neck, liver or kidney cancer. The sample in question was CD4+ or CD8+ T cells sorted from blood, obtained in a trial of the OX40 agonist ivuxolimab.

CDR3 residues: CASSFQGYEQYF. DNA for the CDR3: TGTGCCAGCAGCTTCCAAGGATACGAGCAGTACTTC. The V call is TRBV7-6, the J call TRBJ2-7; D not certain. Germline-derived CDR1 and CDR2 are SGHVS and FNYEAQ. CDR3 length: 12 amino acids. Trimming pared 3 bases from V and 4 bases from J, leaving 7 bases between.